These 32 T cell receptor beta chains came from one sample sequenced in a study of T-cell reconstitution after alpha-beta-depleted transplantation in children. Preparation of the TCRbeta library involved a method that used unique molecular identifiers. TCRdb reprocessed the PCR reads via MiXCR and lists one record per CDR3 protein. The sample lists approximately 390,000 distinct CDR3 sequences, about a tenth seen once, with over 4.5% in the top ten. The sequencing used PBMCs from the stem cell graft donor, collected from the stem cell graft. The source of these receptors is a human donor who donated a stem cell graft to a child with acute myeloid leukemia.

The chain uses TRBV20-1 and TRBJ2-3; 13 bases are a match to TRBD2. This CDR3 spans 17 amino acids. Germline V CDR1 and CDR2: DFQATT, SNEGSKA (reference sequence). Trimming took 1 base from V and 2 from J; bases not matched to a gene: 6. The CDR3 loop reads CSARGTSGGAYTDTQYF. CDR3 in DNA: TGCAGTGCTAGAGGCACTAGCGGGGGGGCCTACACAGATACGCAGTATTTT.

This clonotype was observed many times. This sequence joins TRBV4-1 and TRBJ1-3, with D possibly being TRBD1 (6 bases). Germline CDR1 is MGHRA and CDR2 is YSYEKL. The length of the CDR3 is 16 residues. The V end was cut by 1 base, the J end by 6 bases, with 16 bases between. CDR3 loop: CASSQAPSGGLNTIYF. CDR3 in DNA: TGCGCCAGCAGCCAAGCCCCATCGGGGGGCCTAAACACCATATATTTT.

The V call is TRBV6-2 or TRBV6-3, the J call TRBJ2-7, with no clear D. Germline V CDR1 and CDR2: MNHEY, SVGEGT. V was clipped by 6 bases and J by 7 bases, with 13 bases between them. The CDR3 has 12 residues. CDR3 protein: CASRDPLREQYF. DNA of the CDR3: TGTGCCAGCAGAGACCCCCTTCGGGAGCAGTACTTC.

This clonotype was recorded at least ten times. The CDR3 DNA is TGTGCCAGCAGCCCGGGTGGGGCCGGGGCCAACGTCCTGACTTTC. Its translation: CASSPGGAGANVLTF. This chain links TRBV7-2 with TRBJ2-6; D perhaps matches TRBD1 (5 bases). V was clipped by 5 bases and J by 4 bases, with 12 bases between them. The CDR3 extends over 15 amino acids. Germline V gene lookup returns CDR1 SGHTA and CDR2 FQGNSA.

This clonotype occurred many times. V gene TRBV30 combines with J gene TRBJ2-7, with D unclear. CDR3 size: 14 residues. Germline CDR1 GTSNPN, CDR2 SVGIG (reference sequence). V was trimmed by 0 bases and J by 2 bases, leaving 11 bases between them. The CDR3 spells CAWSVGYGTYEQYF. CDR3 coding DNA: TGTGCCTGGAGTGTCGGGTACGGAACCTACGAGCAGTACTTC.

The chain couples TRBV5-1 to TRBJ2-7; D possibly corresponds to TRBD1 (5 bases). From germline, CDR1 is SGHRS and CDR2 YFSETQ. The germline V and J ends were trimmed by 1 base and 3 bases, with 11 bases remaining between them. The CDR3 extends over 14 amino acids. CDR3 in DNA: TGCGCCAGCAGCTTGTTCAGGGTCGGCTACGAGCAGTACTTC. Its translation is CASSLFRVGYEQYF.

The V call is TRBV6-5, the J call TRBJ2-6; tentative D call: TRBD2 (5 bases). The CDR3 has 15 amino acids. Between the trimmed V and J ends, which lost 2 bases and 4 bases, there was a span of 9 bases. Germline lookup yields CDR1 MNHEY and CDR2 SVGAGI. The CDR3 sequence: CASSYRSGGANVLTF. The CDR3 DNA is TGTGCCAGCAGTTACCGGAGCGGAGGGGCCAACGTCCTGACTTTC.

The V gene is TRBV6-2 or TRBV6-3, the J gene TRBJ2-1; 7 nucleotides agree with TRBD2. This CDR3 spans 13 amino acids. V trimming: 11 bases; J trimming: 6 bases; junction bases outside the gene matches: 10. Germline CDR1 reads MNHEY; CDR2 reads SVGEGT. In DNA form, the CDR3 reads TGTGCCGCAGCCCTTGGGGAGGGCAATGAGCAGTTCTTC. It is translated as CAAALGEGNEQFF.

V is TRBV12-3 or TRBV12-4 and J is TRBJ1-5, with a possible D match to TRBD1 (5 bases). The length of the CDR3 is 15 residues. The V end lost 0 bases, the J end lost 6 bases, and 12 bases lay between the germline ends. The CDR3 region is CASSLAGEGGQPQHF. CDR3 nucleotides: TGTGCCAGCAGTTTAGCAGGGGAGGGCGGTCAGCCCCAGCATTTT.

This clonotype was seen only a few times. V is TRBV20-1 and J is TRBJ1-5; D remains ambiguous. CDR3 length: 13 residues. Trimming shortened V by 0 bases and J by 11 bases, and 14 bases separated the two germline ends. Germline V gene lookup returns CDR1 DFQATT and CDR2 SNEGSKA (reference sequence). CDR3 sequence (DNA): TGCAGTGCTAGAGATCTCTCCCCGGGCACCCAGCATTTT. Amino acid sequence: CSARDLSPGTQHF.

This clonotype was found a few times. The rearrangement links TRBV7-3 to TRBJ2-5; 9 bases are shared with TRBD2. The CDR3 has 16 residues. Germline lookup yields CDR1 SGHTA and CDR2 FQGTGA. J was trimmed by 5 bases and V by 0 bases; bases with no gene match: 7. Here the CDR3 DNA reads TGTGCCAGCAGCTTAACCCCGGGACTAGCTAGGGAGACCCAGTACTTC. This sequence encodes CASSLTPGLARETQYF.

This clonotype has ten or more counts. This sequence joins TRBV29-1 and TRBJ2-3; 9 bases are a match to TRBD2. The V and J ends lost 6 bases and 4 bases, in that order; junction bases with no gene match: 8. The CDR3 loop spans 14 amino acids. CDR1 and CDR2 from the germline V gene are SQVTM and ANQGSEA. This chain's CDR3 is CSVRGGADADTQYF. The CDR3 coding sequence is TGCAGCGTCCGCGGGGGGGCCGACGCAGATACGCAGTATTTT.

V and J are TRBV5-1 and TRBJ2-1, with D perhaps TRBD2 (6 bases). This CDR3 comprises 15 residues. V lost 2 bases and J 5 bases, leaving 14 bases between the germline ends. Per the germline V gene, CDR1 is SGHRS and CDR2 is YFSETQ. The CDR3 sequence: CASSLAEGFHNEQFF. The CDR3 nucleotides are TGCGCCAGCAGCTTAGCGGAGGGGTTCCACAATGAGCAGTTCTTC.

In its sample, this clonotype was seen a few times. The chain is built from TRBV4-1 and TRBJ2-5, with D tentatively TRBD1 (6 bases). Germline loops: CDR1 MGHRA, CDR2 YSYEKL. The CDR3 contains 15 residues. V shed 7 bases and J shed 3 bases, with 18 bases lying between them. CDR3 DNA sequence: TGCGCCAGCACCCAGAGACAGGACCGGAAAGAGACCCAGTACTTC. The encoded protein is CASTQRQDRKETQYF.

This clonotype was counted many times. In DNA form, the CDR3 reads TGCGCCAGCAGCCGGGGGACAGGCCAAGAGACCCAGTACTTC. Residues: CASSRGTGQETQYF. The gene calls are TRBV5-1 and TRBJ2-5; TRBD1 agrees at 8 bases. From germline, CDR1 is SGHRS and CDR2 YFSETQ. The V segment lost 4 bases and the J segment 1 base; nucleotides outside the gene matches: 3. CDR3 length: 14 residues.

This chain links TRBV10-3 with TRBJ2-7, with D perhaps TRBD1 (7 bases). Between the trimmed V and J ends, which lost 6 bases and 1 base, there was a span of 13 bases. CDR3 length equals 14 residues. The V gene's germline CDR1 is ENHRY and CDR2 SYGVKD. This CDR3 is CAIRSTGTSYEQYF. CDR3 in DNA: TGTGCCATCAGGTCGACAGGGACTTCCTACGAGCAGTACTTC.

CDR3 DNA sequence: TGTGCCAGCAGCGTCGGGGGGACACTCTATAGCAATCAGCCCCAGCATTTT. Protein: CASSVGGTLYSNQPQHF. The J gene is TRBJ1-5, the V gene TRBV7-6; D possibly corresponds to TRBD1 (6 bases). Germline V gene data show CDR1 as SGHVS and CDR2 as FNYEAQ. V was pared by 5 bases and J by 0 bases, with 17 bases between. The CDR3 is 17 amino acids.

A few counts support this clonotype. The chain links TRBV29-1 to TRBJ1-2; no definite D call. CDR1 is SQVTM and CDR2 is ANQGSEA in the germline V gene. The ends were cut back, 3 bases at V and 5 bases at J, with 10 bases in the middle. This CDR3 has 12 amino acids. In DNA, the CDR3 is TGCAGCGTTGACCTGGGCAAGTATGGCTACACCTTC. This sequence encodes CSVDLGKYGYTF.

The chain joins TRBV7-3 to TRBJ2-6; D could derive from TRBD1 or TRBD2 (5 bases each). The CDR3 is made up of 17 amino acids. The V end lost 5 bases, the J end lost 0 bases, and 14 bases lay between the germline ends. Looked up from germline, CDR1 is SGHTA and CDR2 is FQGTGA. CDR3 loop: CASSVMGRSSGANVLTF. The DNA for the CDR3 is TGTGCCAGCAGCGTAATGGGACGGTCCTCTGGGGCCAACGTCCTGACTTTC.

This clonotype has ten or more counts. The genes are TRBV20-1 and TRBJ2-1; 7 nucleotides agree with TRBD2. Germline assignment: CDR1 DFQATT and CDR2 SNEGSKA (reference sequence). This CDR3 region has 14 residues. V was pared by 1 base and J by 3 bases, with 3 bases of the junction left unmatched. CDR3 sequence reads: CSARGGRGYNEQFF. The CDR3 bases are TGCAGTGCTAGAGGTGGGAGGGGCTACAATGAGCAGTTCTTC.

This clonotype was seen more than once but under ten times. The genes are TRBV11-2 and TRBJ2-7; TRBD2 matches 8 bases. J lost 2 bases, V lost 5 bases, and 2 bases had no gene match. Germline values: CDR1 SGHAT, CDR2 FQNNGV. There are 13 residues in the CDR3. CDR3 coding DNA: TGTGCCAGCAGCGTGGGACTAGCCTACGAGCAGTACTTC. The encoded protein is CASSVGLAYEQYF.

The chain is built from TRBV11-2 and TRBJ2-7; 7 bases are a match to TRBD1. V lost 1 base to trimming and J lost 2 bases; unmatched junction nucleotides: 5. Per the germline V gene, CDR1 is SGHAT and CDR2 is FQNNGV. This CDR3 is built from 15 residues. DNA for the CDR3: TGTGCCAGCAGCTTAGTTTGGGACAGAGCCTACGAGCAGTACTTC. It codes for CASSLVWDRAYEQYF.

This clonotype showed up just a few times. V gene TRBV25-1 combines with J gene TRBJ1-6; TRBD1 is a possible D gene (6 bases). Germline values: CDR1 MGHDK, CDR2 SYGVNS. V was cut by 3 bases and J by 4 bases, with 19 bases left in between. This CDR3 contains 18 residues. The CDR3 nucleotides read TGTGCCAGCAGTGAGGATGTCGTCGAGGGGGGGTATAATTCACCCCTCCACTTT. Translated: CASSEDVVEGGYNSPLHF.

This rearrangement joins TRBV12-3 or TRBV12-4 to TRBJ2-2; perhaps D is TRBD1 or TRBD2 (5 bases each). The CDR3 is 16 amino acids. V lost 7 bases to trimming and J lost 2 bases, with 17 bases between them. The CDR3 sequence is CASTSRPGPNTGELFF. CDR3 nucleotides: TGTGCCAGCACATCTCGGCCGGGACCCAACACCGGGGAGCTGTTTTTT.

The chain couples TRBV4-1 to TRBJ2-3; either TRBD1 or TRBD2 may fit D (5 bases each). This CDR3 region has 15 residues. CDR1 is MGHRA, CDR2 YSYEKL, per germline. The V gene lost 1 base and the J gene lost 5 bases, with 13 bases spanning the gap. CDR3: CASSQAGTWGDTQYF. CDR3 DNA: TGCGCCAGCAGCCAAGCCGGGACCTGGGGAGATACGCAGTATTTT.

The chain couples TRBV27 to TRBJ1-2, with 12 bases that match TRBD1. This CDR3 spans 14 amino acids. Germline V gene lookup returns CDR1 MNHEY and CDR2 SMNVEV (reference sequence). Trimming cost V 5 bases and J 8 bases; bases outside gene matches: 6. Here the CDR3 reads CASSTRDRGLGYTF. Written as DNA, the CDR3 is TGTGCCAGCAGTACCCGGGACAGGGGGCTCGGCTACACCTTC.

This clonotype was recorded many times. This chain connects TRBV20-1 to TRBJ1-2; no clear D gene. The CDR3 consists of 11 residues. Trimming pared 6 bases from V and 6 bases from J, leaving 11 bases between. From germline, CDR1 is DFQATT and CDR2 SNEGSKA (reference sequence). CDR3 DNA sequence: TGCAGTGCAGTCCGACGGGATGGCTACACCTTC. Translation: CSAVRRDGYTF.

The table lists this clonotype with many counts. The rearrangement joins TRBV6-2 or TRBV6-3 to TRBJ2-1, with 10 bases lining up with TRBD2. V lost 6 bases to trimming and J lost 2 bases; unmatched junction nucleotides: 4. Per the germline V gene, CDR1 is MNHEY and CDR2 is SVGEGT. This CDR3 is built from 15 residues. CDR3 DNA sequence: TGTGCCAGCAGCCTAGCGGGAGACGCCTACAATGAGCAGTTCTTC. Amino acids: CASSLAGDAYNEQFF.

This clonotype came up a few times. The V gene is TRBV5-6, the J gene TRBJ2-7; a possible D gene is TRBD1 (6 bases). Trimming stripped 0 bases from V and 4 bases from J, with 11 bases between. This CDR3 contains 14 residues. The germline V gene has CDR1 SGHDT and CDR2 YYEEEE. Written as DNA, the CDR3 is TGTGCCAGCAGCTTGGGACAGGAGTTTTACGAGCAGTACGTC. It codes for CASSLGQEFYEQYV.

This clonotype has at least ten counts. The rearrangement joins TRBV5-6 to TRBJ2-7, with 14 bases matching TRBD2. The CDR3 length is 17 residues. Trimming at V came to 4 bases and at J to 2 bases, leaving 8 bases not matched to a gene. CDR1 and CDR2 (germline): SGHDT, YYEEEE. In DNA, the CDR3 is TGTGCCAGCAGCGAGGGACCGGGACTAGCGGGGGCCTACGAGCAGTACGTC. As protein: CASSEGPGLAGAYEQYV.

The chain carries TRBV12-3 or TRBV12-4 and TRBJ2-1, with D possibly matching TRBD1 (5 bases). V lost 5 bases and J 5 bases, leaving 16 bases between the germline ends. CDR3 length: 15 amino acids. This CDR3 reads CASSDRPGLHNEQFF. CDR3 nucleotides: TGTGCCAGCAGTGACCGCCCAGGGCTCCACAATGAGCAGTTCTTC.

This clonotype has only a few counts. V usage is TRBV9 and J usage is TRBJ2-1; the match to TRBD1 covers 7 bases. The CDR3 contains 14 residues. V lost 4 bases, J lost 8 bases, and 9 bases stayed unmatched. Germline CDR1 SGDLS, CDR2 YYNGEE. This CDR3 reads CASSRMNRGHEQFF. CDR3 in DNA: TGTGCCAGCAGCCGTATGAACAGGGGCCATGAGCAGTTCTTC. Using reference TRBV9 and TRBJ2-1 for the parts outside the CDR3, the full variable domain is DSGVTQTPKHLITATGQRVTLRCSPRSGDLSVYWYQQSLDQGLQFLIQYYNGEERAKGNILERFSAQQFPDLHSELNLSSLELGDSALYFCASSRMNRGHEQFFGPGTRLTVL.